These 16 T cell receptor beta chains originate from one sample sequenced in a study of Ad26.COV2.S vaccination and SARS-CoV-2 variants. Treatment denoted: some 20 received Ad26.COV2.S at low or high dose, single or two shots; roughly five received placebo; per-sample allocation not given. Specimen acquisition occurred on day 63 following the initial vaccine or placebo injection. The method was immunoSEQ multiplex PCR; TCRdb's version includes in-frame clones alone and lacks a portion of them. The table lists fewer than 600,000 clones, about 88% of them singletons. The starting material was peripheral blood, obtained in a trial of Ad26.COV2.S vaccine versus placebo. All receptors come from a person aged 18 to 65 who received the Ad26.COV2.S COVID-19 vaccine or a placebo.

The gene calls are TRBV27 and TRBJ2-6, with 11 bases identical to TRBD1. The CDR3 is 17 amino acids. J gave up 0 bases and V 6 bases, and 4 bases lay outside the gene matches. Germline V CDR1 and CDR2: MNHEY, SMNVEV (reference sequence). The DNA for the CDR3 is TGTGCCAGCAGGGGAGGGACAGGGGGCTCTGGGGCCAACGTCCTGACTTTC. Residues: CASRGGTGGSGANVLTF.

CDR3 sequence: CATERYEQFF. DNA of the CDR3: TGTGCCACCGAGAGATATGAGCAGTTCTTC. V is TRBV21-1 and J is TRBJ2-1; no DNA check was done on the table's D call, TRBD2. TRBV21-1 is a recognized pseudogene. The CDR3 length is 10 residues.

In this sample, this clone turned up once. V usage is TRBV4-1 and J usage is TRBJ1-2; TRBD1 might be the D (6 bases). This CDR3 region has 14 residues. Germline loops: CDR1 MGHRA, CDR2 YSYEKL. V was clipped by 6 bases and J by 7 bases, with 18 bases between them. The CDR3 DNA follows: TGCGCCAGCAGGCGACCGGGACAATCTGGTGGCTACACCTTC. Protein sequence: CASRRPGQSGGYTF.

This clone came up once. J is TRBJ2-5 and V is TRBV30; D unclear. Per germline, CDR1 GTSNPN and CDR2 SVGIG (reference sequence). The CDR3 is 13 amino acids. Trimming removed 0 bases at V and 3 bases at J, with 8 bases between. CDR3 in DNA: TGTGCCTGGAGTGTACTAACAGAAGAGACCCAGTACTTC. Translated, it gives CAWSVLTEETQYF.

V is TRBV21-1 and J is TRBJ1-1. TRBV21-1 is flagged as a pseudogene. The CDR3 covers 15 residues. CDR3 amino acids: CASSVQGGMNTEAFF. The CDR3 bases are TGTGCCAGCAGCGTCCAGGGGGGGATGAACACTGAAGCTTTCTTT.

The chain joins TRBV19 to TRBJ1-4; D unresolved. The CDR3 contains 13 residues. V was cut by 4 bases and J by 5 bases, with 8 bases left in between. CDR1 and CDR2 (germline): LNHDA, SQIVND (reference sequence). CDR3 DNA sequence: TGTGCCAGTAGTACCGGGGAAAATGAAAAACTGTTTTTT. Its protein is CASSTGENEKLFF.

As concerns this clone: This CDR3 is also generated by other DNA sequences in the sample. V is TRBV5-1 and J is TRBJ1-1; D is uncertain. The CDR3 consists of 11 residues. V was cut by 2 bases and J by 5 bases, with 4 bases left in between. Germline V gives CDR1 SGHRS, CDR2 YFSETQ. CDR3 protein: CASSFGTEAFF. In DNA, the CDR3 is TGCGCCAGCAGCTTTGGAACTGAAGCTTTCTTT.

The chain recombines TRBV12-3 or TRBV12-4 with TRBJ2-1; 8 bases line up with TRBD2. V shed 7 bases, J shed 7 bases, and the junction held 6 bases outside the gene matches. This CDR3 is 13 amino acids long. CDR3 in DNA: TGTGCCAGCACTTCGGGAGGGCTTAATGAGCAGTTCTTC. It specifies CASTSGGLNEQFF.

This clone came up once. The chain has TRBV3-1 (or the pseudogene TRBV3-2) and TRBJ2-7; D is unclear. The germline V gene has CDR1 LGHDT and CDR2 YNNKEL (reference sequence). V dropped 1 base and J dropped 4 bases, with 14 bases sitting between them. CDR3 size: 15 residues. The DNA for the CDR3 is TGTGCCAGCAGCCAAGTTGGAATAGATTTATACGAGCAGTACTTC. The encoded protein is CASSQVGIDLYEQYF.

The rearrangement links TRBV5-1 to TRBJ2-1; D is ambiguous. CDR3 size: 12 residues. Germline loops: CDR1 SGHRS, CDR2 YFSETQ. Trimming left V 3 bases short and J 5 bases short, with 6 bases between. The CDR3 reads CASSSGHNEQFF. CDR3 sequence (DNA): TGCGCCAGCAGCTCAGGACACAATGAGCAGTTCTTC.

The chain has TRBV3-1 (or the pseudogene TRBV3-2) and TRBJ2-5; no firm D call. Trimming removed 2 bases at V and 5 bases at J, with 9 bases between. The length of the CDR3 is 13 residues. Germline V gives CDR1 LGHDT, CDR2 YNNKEL (reference sequence). CDR3 loop: CASSQRGSETQYF. CDR3 nucleotides: TGTGCCAGCAGCCAAAGAGGTTCCGAGACCCAGTACTTC.

The chain carries TRBV28 and TRBJ1-1; D remains unclear. Germline CDR1 and CDR2: MDHEN and SYDVKM. CDR3 length equals 13 residues. Trimming took off 6 bases at V and 4 bases at J, with 12 bases between the two ends. The CDR3 spells CASRRQAATEAFF. CDR3 coding DNA: TGTGCCAGCAGACGACAAGCCGCCACTGAAGCTTTCTTT.

The V gene is TRBV10-3, the J gene TRBJ1-1; D remains ambiguous. From germline, CDR1 is ENHRY and CDR2 SYGVKD. V gave up 10 bases and J gave up 0 bases, with 9 bases separating them. The CDR3 runs 12 residues. In nucleotides, the CDR3 is TGTGCCACGAGAGGGCTGAACACTGAAGCTTTCTTT. This codes for CATRGLNTEAFF.

The chain uses TRBV4-1 and TRBJ2-5; tentatively, D is TRBD2 (5 bases). CDR1 is MGHRA, CDR2 YSYEKL, per germline. Trimming pared 0 bases from V and 5 bases from J, leaving 22 bases between. CDR3 length: 18 residues. CDR3 bases: TGCGCCAGCAGCCAAGAAGAAGGATACGGCCTGCCGGGGGAGACCCAGTACTTC. Translation gives CASSQEEGYGLPGETQYF.

The CDR3 DNA reads as TGTGCCATCAGCTCGGGACTAGCGGGGGGAATTATACCGAACACCGGGGAGCTGTTTTTT. The encoded protein is CAISSGLAGGIIPNTGELFF. V usage is TRBV10-3 and J usage is TRBJ2-2; 15 nucleotides agree with TRBD2. The V segment lost 6 bases and the J segment 0 bases; nucleotides outside the gene matches: 11. The CDR3 has 20 amino acids. Germline V CDR1 and CDR2: ENHRY, SYGVKD.

The V gene is TRBV11-2, the J gene TRBJ2-5, with TRBD2 matching over 9 bases. With 1 base clipped from V and 5 bases from J, the junction kept 14 bases outside the gene matches. The germline V gene encodes CDR1 SGHAT and CDR2 FQNNGV. CDR3 length: 18 amino acids. The CDR3 nucleotides are TGTGCCAGCAGCTTAGTAAGGGTTGGCGGGGGGGCCTGGGAGACCCAGTACTTC. Translating it yields CASSLVRVGGGAWETQYF.